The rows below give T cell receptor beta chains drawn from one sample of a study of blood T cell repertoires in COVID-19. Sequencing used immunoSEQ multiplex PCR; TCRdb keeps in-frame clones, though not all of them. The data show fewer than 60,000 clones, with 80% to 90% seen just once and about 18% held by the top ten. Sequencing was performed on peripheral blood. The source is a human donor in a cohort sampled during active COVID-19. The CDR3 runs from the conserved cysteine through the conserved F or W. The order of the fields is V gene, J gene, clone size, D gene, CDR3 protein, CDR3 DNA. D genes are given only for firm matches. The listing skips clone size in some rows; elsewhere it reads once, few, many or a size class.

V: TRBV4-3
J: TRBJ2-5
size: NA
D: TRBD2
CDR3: CASSQARSSGGPETQYF
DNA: TGCGCCAGCAGCCAAGCTAGGTCTAGCGGGGGTCCGGAGACCCAGTACTTC

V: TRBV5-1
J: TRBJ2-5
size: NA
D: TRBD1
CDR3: CASSAQPTGDQETQYF
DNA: TGCGCCAGCAGCGCCCAGCCCACAGGGGACCAAGAGACCCAGTACTTC

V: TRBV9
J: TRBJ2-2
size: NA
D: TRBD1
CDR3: CASSVTSRTGGVGDTGELFF
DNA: TGTGCCAGCAGCGTAACCTCTCGGACAGGGGGCGTTGGGGACACCGGGGAGCTGTTTTTT

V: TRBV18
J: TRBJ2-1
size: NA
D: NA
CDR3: CASSPRDKNEQFF
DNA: TGTGCCAGCTCACCCCGGGACAAAAATGAGCAGTTCTTC

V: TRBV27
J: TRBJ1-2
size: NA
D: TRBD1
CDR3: CASSSWTGLNYGYTF
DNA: TGTGCCAGCAGTTCCTGGACAGGACTTAACTATGGCTACACCTTC

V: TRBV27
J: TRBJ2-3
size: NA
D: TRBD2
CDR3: CASSLSFSAGGWDTQYF
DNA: TGTGCCAGCAGTTTATCGTTTTCGGCGGGGGGGTGGGATACGCAGTATTTT

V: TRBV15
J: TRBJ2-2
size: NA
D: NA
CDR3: CATSRVGGTSGELFF
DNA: TGTGCCACCAGCAGAGTAGGAGGGACCTCCGGGGAGCTGTTTTTT

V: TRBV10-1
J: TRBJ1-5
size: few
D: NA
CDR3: CASSERGAQPQHF
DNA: TGCGCCAGCAGTGAGCGGGGGGCTCAGCCCCAGCATTTT

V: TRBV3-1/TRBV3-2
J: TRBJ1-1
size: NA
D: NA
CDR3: CASSQGRGNTEAFF
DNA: TGTGCCAGCAGCCAAGGGCGGGGGAACACTGAAGCTTTCTTT

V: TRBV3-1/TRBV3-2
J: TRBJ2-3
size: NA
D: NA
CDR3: CASSLHTGVSTDTQYF
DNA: TGTGCCAGCAGCCTGCACACGGGGGTTAGCACAGATACGCAGTATTTT

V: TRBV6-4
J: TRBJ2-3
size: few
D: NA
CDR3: CASSENVATDTQYF
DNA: TGTGCCAGCAGTGAAAATGTAGCCACAGATACGCAGTATTTT

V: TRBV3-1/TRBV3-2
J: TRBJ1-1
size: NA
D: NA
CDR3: CASSGGARSEAFF
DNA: TGTGCCAGCAGCGGGGGGGCTCGGTCTGAAGCTTTCTTT

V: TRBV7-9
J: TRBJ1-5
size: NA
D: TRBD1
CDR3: CASSFWTGVDVSNQPQHF
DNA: TGTGCCAGCAGCTTCTGGACAGGAGTCGATGTTAGCAATCAGCCCCAGCATTTT

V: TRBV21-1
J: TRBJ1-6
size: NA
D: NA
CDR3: CASSKVSLDRDLASNSPLHF
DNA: TGTGCCAGCAGCAAAGTGTCGTTGGACAGGGACTTAGCGAGCAATTCACCCCTCCACTTT

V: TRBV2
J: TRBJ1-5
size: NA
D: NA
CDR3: CASRFDTLSNQPQHF
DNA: TGTGCCAGCAGATTTGACACCCTTAGCAATCAGCCCCAGCATTTT

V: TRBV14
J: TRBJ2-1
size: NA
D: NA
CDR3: CASSQNTRSSYNEQFF
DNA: TGTGCCAGCAGCCAAAATACCCGGAGCTCCTACAATGAGCAGTTCTTC

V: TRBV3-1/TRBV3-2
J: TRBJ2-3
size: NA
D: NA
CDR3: CASSQVPTDTQYF
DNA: TGTGCCAGCAGCCAAGTTCCGACAGATACGCAGTATTTT

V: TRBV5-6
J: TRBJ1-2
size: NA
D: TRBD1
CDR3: CASSLRILGGQGVDGYTF
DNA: TGTGCCAGCAGCCTACGAATCTTAGGGGGACAGGGCGTTGATGGCTACACCTTC

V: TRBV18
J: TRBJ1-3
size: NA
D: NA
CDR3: CASSGIRTGSGNTIYF
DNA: TGTGCCAGCTCAGGTATCCGAACGGGCTCTGGAAACACCATATATTTT

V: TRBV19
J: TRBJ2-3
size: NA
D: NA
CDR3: CASSISRRGYDTQYF
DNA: TGTGCCAGTAGTATTTCCCGCAGGGGTTATGATACGCAGTATTTT

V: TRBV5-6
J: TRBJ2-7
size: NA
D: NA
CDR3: CASSLAGVRVLDF
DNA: TGTGCCAGCAGCTTGGCGGGGGTCAGGGTTTTGGACTTC

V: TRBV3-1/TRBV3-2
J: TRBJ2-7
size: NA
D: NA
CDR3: CASSQRGGVEPHEQYF
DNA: TGTGCCAGCAGCCAAAGAGGGGGAGTTGAGCCCCACGAGCAGTACTTC

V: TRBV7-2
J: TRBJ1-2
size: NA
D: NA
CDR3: CASSLEWGRYGYTF
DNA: TGTGCCAGCAGCTTAGAATGGGGGAGGTATGGCTACACCTTC

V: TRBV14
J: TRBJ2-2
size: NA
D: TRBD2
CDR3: CASSGLATNTGELFF
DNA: TGTGCCAGCAGTGGACTAGCTACGAACACCGGGGAGCTGTTTTTT

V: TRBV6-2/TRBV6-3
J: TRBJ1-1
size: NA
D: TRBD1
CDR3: CASSVQGFWAEAFF
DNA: TGTGCCAGCAGTGTACAGGGGTTCTGGGCTGAAGCTTTCTTT

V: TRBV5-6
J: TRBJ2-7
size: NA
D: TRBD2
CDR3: CASSSLAGGLSSYEQYF
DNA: TGTGCCAGCAGCTCCCTAGCGGGGGGCCTGAGCTCCTACGAGCAGTACTTC

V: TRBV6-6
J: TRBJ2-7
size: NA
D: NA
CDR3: CASNRDTLYEQYF
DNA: TGTGCCAGCAACCGGGACACACTCTACGAGCAGTACTTC

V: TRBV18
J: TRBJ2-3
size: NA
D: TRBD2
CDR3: CASSPIRLAETDTQYF
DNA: TGTGCCAGCTCACCCATCCGACTAGCGGAGACAGATACGCAGTATTTT

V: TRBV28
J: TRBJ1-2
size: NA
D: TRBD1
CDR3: CASRLTGGGGYTF
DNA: TGTGCCAGCAGACTCACAGGGGGCGGGGGCTACACCTTC

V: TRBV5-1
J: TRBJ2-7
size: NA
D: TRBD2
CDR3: CASSLGTSGGNEQYF
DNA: TGCGCCAGCAGCTTGGGGACTAGCGGGGGGAACGAGCAGTACTTC

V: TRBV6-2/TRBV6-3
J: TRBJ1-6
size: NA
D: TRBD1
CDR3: CASSFVAGTDRNSPLHF
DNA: TGTGCCAGCAGTTTCGTCGCGGGGACAGACCGAAATTCACCCCTCCACTTT

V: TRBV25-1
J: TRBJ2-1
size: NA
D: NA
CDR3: CASSVAAYNEQFF
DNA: TGTGCCAGCAGTGTGGCAGCCTACAATGAGCAGTTCTTC

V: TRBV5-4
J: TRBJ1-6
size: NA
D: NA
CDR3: CASSSQGYNSPLHF
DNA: TGTGCCAGCAGCTCACAGGGCTATAATTCACCCCTCCACTTT

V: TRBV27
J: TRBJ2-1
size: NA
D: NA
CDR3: CASSLIGGELYNEQFF
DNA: TGTGCCAGCAGTTTAATTGGCGGGGAGCTGTACAATGAGCAGTTCTTC

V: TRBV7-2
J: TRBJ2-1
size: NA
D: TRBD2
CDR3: CASSLTSGGPLEQFF
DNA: TGTGCCAGCAGCCTAACTAGCGGGGGGCCTCTTGAGCAGTTCTTC

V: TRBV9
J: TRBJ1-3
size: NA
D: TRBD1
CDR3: CASSAKDRVGGNTIYF
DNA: TGTGCCAGCAGCGCCAAGGACAGGGTGGGAGGAAACACCATATATTTT

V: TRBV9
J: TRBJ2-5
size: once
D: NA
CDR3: CASSVGLSAGQETQYF
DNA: TGTGCCAGCAGCGTAGGTCTCTCGGCGGGCCAAGAGACCCAGTACTTC

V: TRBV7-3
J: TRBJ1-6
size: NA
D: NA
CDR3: CASSFSGSNSPLHF
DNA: TGTGCCAGCAGCTTTTCGGGGTCTAATTCACCCCTCCACTTT

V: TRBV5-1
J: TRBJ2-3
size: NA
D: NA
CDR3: CASSPGTSPSTDTQYF
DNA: TGCGCCAGCAGCCCCGGGACTTCTCCTAGCACAGATACGCAGTATTTT

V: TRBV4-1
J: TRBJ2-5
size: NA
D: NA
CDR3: CASSRQVGGRGPDSQETQYF
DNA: TGCGCCAGCAGCCGGCAGGTAGGAGGCAGGGGCCCCGACAGCCAAGAGACCCAGTACTTC

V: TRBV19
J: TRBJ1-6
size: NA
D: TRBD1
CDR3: CASTLTGSNSPLHF
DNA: TGTGCCAGTACCCTGACAGGGAGTAATTCACCCCTCCACTTT

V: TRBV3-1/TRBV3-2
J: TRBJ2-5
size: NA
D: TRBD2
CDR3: CASSQDRSLLAGGQETQYF
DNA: TGTGCCAGCAGCCAAGATAGGTCCCTACTAGCGGGGGGCCAAGAGACCCAGTACTTC

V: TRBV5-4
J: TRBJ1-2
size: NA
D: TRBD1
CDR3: CASSLATGGVGYTF
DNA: TGTGCCAGCAGCTTGGCTACAGGGGGCGTTGGCTACACCTTC

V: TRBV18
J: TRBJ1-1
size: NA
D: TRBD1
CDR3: CASSPWTGRSTEAFF
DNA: TGTGCCAGCTCACCTTGGACAGGAAGGTCCACTGAAGCTTTCTTT

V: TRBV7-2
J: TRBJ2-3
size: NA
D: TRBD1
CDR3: CASSLVGTGTDTQYF
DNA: TGTGCCAGCAGCTTAGTAGGGACAGGGACAGATACGCAGTATTTT

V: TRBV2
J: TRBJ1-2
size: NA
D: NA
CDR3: CASSAPANYGYTF
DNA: TGTGCCAGCAGTGCTCCAGCGAACTATGGCTACACCTTC